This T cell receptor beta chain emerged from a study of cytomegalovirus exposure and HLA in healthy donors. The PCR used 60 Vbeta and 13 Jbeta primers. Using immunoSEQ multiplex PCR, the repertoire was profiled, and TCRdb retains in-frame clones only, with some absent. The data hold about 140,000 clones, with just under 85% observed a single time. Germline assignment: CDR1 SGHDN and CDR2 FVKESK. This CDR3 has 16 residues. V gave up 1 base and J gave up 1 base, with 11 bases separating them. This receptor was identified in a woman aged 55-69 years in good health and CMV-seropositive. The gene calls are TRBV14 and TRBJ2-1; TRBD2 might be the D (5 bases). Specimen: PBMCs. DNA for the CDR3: TGTGCCAGCAGCCAAGTTCCGGAGGTATCCTACAATGAGCAGTTCTTC. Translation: CASSQVPEVSYNEQFF.